Listed here are 23 T cell receptor beta chains from one sample, sequenced in a study of graft-versus-host responses after intestinal transplantation. Generated by immunoSEQ multiplex PCR, the TCRdb table keeps only in-frame clones and is missing some. The repertoire includes 35,000 to 40,000 clones, around 94% of them detected once, and about 0.72% sits in the top ten. The sequenced sample was PBMCs, obtained 16 days after intestinal transplant. Receptor source: a human patient who received an intestinal transplant, so some T cells may come from the graft donor.

This chain connects TRBV29-1 to TRBJ2-1; D tentatively reads TRBD1 or TRBD2 (5 bases each). The CDR3 covers 12 residues. V was pared by 2 bases and J by 7 bases, with 9 bases between. Germline lookup yields CDR1 SQVTM and CDR2 ANQGSEA. In nucleotides, the CDR3 is TGCAGCGTTGAATATGGGGGTAATGAGCAGTTCTTC. This encodes CSVEYGGNEQFF.

The chain uses TRBV30 and TRBJ1-1; D ambiguous. In germline, CDR1 is GTSNPN, CDR2 SVGIG (reference sequence). The CDR3 covers 13 residues. With 2 bases removed from V and 3 bases from J, the gap between germline ends came to 10 bases. The CDR3, as DNA: TGTGCCTGGAGTTTGTCGTTGGACACTGAAGCTTTCTTT. Protein sequence: CAWSLSLDTEAFF.

This CDR3 is CASRSRGGNQPQHF. The CDR3 DNA sequence: TGTGCCAGCAGGTCCAGGGGAGGGAATCAGCCCCAGCATTTT. The chain employs TRBV2 and TRBJ1-5; D possibly corresponds to TRBD1 (6 bases). CDR1 and CDR2 (germline): SNHLY, FYNNEI. V was pared by 6 bases and J by 4 bases, with 13 bases between. The CDR3 length is 14 residues. Looking up the rest from reference TRBV2 and TRBJ1-5 gives the full variable domain: EPEVTQTPSHQVTQMGQEVILRCVPISNHLYFYWYRQILGQKVEFLVSFYNNEISEKSEIFDDQFSVERPDGSNFTLKIRSTKLEDSAMYFCASRSRGGNQPQHFGDGTRLSIL.

The chain employs TRBV4-3 and TRBJ2-1; the match to TRBD2 covers 15 bases. This CDR3 spans 15 amino acids. The junction had 3 bases not matched to a gene; V was cut back by 4 bases and J by 8 bases. CDR1 is LGHNA and CDR2 is YSLEER in the germline V gene. The CDR3 here is CASSLGLAGGDEQFF. For the CDR3, the DNA is TGCGCCAGCAGCCTGGGACTAGCGGGAGGAGATGAGCAGTTCTTC.

The V call is TRBV2, the J call TRBJ2-7; D unclear. Germline loops: CDR1 SNHLY, CDR2 FYNNEI. V lost 3 bases and J lost 0, with 12 bases in between. This CDR3 contains 15 residues. The CDR3 reads CASSERRTSSYEQYF. DNA of the CDR3: TGTGCCAGCAGTGAGAGGCGGACGAGCTCCTACGAGCAGTACTTC.

The DNA for the CDR3 is TGTGCCAGCAGCCAGGGACTAGCGGGAGGGCCCCCCTACAATGAGCAGTTCTTC. Translated: CASSQGLAGGPPYNEQFF. This rearrangement joins TRBV5-5 to TRBJ2-1; 16 nucleotides agree with TRBD2. CDR1 is SGHKS, CDR2 YYEKEE, per germline (reference sequence). Trimming took 4 bases from V and 2 from J; bases not matched to a gene: 6. The CDR3 runs 18 residues. The variable domain in full, with the rest retrieved from reference TRBV5-5 and TRBJ2-1, is DAGVTQSPTHLIKTRGQQVTLRCSPISGHKSVSWYQQVLGQGPQFIFQYYEKEERGRGNFPDRFSARQFPNYSSELNVNALLLGDSALYLCASSQGLAGGPPYNEQFFGPGTRLTVL.

The chain carries TRBV4-1 and TRBJ2-5; D is ambiguous. V was clipped by 4 bases and J by 0 bases, with 12 bases between them. Germline loops: CDR1 MGHRA, CDR2 YSYEKL. CDR3 size: 15 residues. CDR3: CASSLAAGDQETQYF. CDR3 in DNA: TGCGCCAGCAGCCTAGCAGCTGGCGACCAAGAGACCCAGTACTTC.

This clone was detected only once. For the CDR3, the DNA is TGTGCCAGCAGTTTTTCAGGGGCTGGGGCCAACGTCCTGACTTTC. Its protein is CASSFSGAGANVLTF. The chain employs TRBV28 and TRBJ2-6; a weak D match, TRBD1 (6 bases). Germline V lookup: CDR1 MDHEN, CDR2 SYDVKM. V was pared by 3 bases and J by 2 bases, with 8 bases between. This CDR3 is 15 amino acids long.

The chain recombines TRBV7-8 with TRBJ1-5; the D gene is possibly TRBD1 (6 bases). This CDR3 has 17 residues. The ends were cut back, 2 bases at V and 1 base at J, with 15 bases in the middle. The V gene's germline CDR1 is SGHVS and CDR2 FQNEAQ. The CDR3 is CASSLRTGWWSNQPQHF. The CDR3 DNA reads TGTGCCAGCAGCTTAAGAACAGGGTGGTGGAGCAATCAGCCCCAGCATTTT.

This clone was picked up one time. The chain joins TRBV6-5 to TRBJ1-1, with 8 bases fitting TRBD1. This CDR3 has 15 residues. Germline CDR1 reads MNHEY; CDR2 reads SVGAGI. The V and J ends lost 5 bases and 0 bases, in that order; junction bases with no gene match: 5. CDR3 in amino acids: CASSLAGGMNTEAFF. Here the CDR3 DNA reads TGTGCCAGCAGTCTTGCAGGGGGCATGAACACTGAAGCTTTCTTT.

The chain has TRBV7-3 and TRBJ1-1; D not resolved. V was trimmed by 4 bases and J by 4 bases, leaving 10 bases between them. This CDR3 region has 13 residues. Germline V gene data show CDR1 as SGHTA and CDR2 as FQGTGA. In nucleotides, the CDR3 is TGTGCCAGCAGCTCAGGCGGCAGCACTGAAGCTTTCTTT. Translation gives CASSSGGSTEAFF.

The chain recombines TRBV5-6 with TRBJ1-5; 7 nucleotides align to TRBD1. This CDR3 is 14 amino acids long. Germline CDR1 SGHDT, CDR2 YYEEEE. V lost 0 bases to trimming and J lost 6 bases; unmatched junction nucleotides: 3. The CDR3 nucleotides are TGTGCCAGCAGCTTGGGTACAGGGGTTCAGCCCCAGCATTTT. This codes for CASSLGTGVQPQHF. Based on the CDR3 plus reference TRBV5-6 and TRBJ1-5, the full variable domain is DAGVTQSPTHLIKTRGQQVTLRCSPKSGHDTVSWYQQALGQGPQFIFQYYEEEERQRGNFPDRFSGHQFPNYSSELNVNALLLGDSALYLCASSLGTGVQPQHFGDGTRLSIL.

This clone occurred once. This chain connects TRBV6-5 to TRBJ2-7, with TRBD1 identical over 9 bases. The V segment lost 5 bases and the J segment 0 bases; nucleotides outside the gene matches: 2. The CDR3 extends over 14 amino acids. CDR1 MNHEY and CDR2 SVGAGI come from the germline V gene. The CDR3 sequence: CASSGGQGSYEQYF. The CDR3, as DNA: TGTGCCAGCAGTGGGGGACAGGGCTCCTACGAGCAGTACTTC.

The J gene is TRBJ2-6, the V gene TRBV5-2. TRBV5-2 is described as a pseudogene. The CDR3 consists of 18 residues. CDR3 coding DNA: TGTGCCAGCAAGGACCAAAGAGAGTCACAAAGTCGGGCCAACGTCCTGACTTTC. Its translation is CASKDQRESQSRANVLTF.

The rearrangement links TRBV7-8 to TRBJ1-1; D may be TRBD1 (6 bases). Between the trimmed V and J ends, which lost 5 bases and 2 bases, there was a span of 18 bases. Germline V CDR1 and CDR2: SGHVS, FQNEAQ. CDR3 length: 16 amino acids. CDR3 coding DNA: TGTGCCAGCAGCCCCAGGACAGCCCCGGCAAACACTGAAGCTTTCTTT. Translation: CASSPRTAPANTEAFF.

The chain links TRBV19 to TRBJ1-2, with D unclear. The V end lost 1 base, the J end lost 4 bases, and 13 bases lay between the germline ends. From germline, CDR1 is LNHDA and CDR2 SQIVND (reference sequence). This CDR3 has 15 amino acids. The CDR3 DNA is TGTGCCAGTAGTATAGCACCAGGTCGGGGCTATGGCTACACCTTC. Its protein product is CASSIAPGRGYGYTF.

In DNA, the CDR3 is TGCGCCAGCAGCCATCTACCGGGGAGGGAATACGAGCAGTACTTC. Residues: CASSHLPGREYEQYF. The chain carries TRBV4-3 and TRBJ2-7; 7 nucleotides agree with TRBD2. V lost 3 bases, J lost 4 bases, and 9 bases stayed unmatched. CDR3 size: 15 residues. Germline V lookup: CDR1 LGHNA, CDR2 YSLEER.

V gene TRBV18 combines with J gene TRBJ1-2; D unresolved. Germline V lookup: CDR1 KGHSH, CDR2 LQKENI. V gave up 3 bases and J gave up 4 bases, with 9 bases separating them. This CDR3 contains 13 residues. The CDR3 nucleotides are TGTGCCAGCTCACCGGATGACGTCTATGGCTACACCTTC. Translation gives CASSPDDVYGYTF.

The chain joins TRBV19 to TRBJ2-1, with TRBD2 identical over 7 bases. The germline gives CDR1 LNHDA, CDR2 SQIVND (reference sequence). The CDR3 is made up of 15 amino acids. The trim removed 1 base at V and 2 bases at J, leaving 2 bases unmatched. The CDR3 loop is CASSIASGAYNEQFF. In DNA form, the CDR3 reads TGTGCCAGTAGTATAGCCAGCGGGGCCTACAATGAGCAGTTCTTC. Full variable domain (remainder filled in from reference TRBV19 and TRBJ2-1): DGGITQSPKYLFRKEGQNVTLSCEQNLNHDAMYWYRQDPGQGLRLIYYSQIVNDFQKGDIAEGYSVSREKKESFPLTVTSAQKNPTAFYLCASSIASGAYNEQFFGPGTRLTVL.

The rearrangement joins TRBV11-3 to TRBJ2-2, with D perhaps TRBD2 (5 bases). V was clipped by 3 bases and J by 0 bases, with 11 bases between them. Germline CDR1 SGHNT, CDR2 YENEEA. The CDR3 sequence is 16 residues long. This chain's CDR3 is CASSFRGSANTGELFF. In DNA, the CDR3 is TGTGCCAGCAGCTTTCGGGGTTCCGCGAACACCGGGGAGCTGTTTTTT.

The chain combines TRBV5-1 with TRBJ2-1, with 8 bases that match TRBD2. CDR1 and CDR2 from the germline V gene are SGHRS and YFSETQ. This CDR3 contains 16 residues. V was pared by 3 bases and J by 0 bases, with 5 bases of the junction left unmatched. The CDR3 bases are TGCGCCAGCAGCTCTAGCGGGCGGAACTCCTACAATGAGCAGTTCTTC. Translated: CASSSSGRNSYNEQFF.

The chain couples TRBV28 to TRBJ1-1; D is uncertain. V gave up 2 bases and J gave up 6 bases, with 13 bases separating them. This CDR3 spans 14 amino acids. Germline lookup yields CDR1 MDHEN and CDR2 SYDVKM. The CDR3 loop is CASSLVTTRSEAFF. Here the CDR3 DNA reads TGTGCCAGCAGTTTAGTTACGACGAGATCTGAAGCTTTCTTT.

The chain joins TRBV4-3 to TRBJ1-1, with D perhaps TRBD1 (6 bases). The CDR3 totals 16 residues. With 0 bases removed from V and 2 bases from J, the gap between germline ends came to 13 bases. Germline V lookup: CDR1 LGHNA, CDR2 YSLEER. CDR3 amino acids: CASSQDRGLINTEAFF. The CDR3, as DNA: TGCGCCAGCAGCCAAGATCGGGGGCTTATCAACACTGAAGCTTTCTTT.